These 25 T cell receptor beta chains came from one sample sequenced in a study of T-cell memory formation after mild COVID-19. TCRdb analysed the 5' RACE reads with MiXCR anew, one entry per CDR3 protein. The repertoire holds 450,000 to 650,000 distinct CDR3 sequences, with about a sixth as singletons. Specimen: PBMCs or a T cell subset sorted from them (not recorded which). Receptors were obtained from an adult woman who had mild COVID-19 (a few samples of this study predate the infection). Cell type and time point are not known.

The J gene is TRBJ2-3, the V gene TRBV4-3, with TRBD2 matching over 12 bases. The length of the CDR3 is 17 residues. CDR1 LGHNA and CDR2 YSLEER come from the germline V gene. V was pared by 0 bases and J by 6 bases, with 7 bases of the junction left unmatched. The CDR3 reads CASSQEGSSGRVDTQYF. CDR3 coding DNA: TGCGCCAGCAGCCAAGAGGGGTCTAGCGGGAGGGTGGATACGCAGTATTTT.

V is TRBV7-9 and J is TRBJ2-6; D not certain. The CDR3 is 17 amino acids. The germline V and J ends were trimmed by 4 bases and 0 bases, with 13 bases remaining between them. In germline, CDR1 is SEHNR, CDR2 FQNEAQ (reference sequence). This CDR3 reads CASSSSAPLSGANVLTF. The CDR3 nucleotides are TGTGCCAGCAGCTCATCCGCCCCACTCTCTGGGGCCAACGTCCTGACTTTC. Filled out from reference TRBV7-9 and TRBJ2-6, the complete variable domain reads DTGVSQNPRHKITKRGQNVTFRCDPISEHNRLYWYRQTLGQGPEFLTYFQNEAQLEKSRLLSDRFSAERPKGSFSTLEIQRTEQGDSAMYLCASSSSAPLSGANVLTFGAGSRLTVL.

The chain is built from TRBV5-1 and TRBJ2-7, with TRBD2 matching over 8 bases. Trimming cost V 1 base and J 7 bases; bases outside gene matches: 7. CDR3 size: 14 residues. CDR1 is SGHRS and CDR2 is YFSETQ in the germline V gene. DNA of the CDR3: TGCGCCAGCAGCTTGTTCGGGAGGGCCGCTGAGCAGTACTTC. Protein sequence: CASSLFGRAAEQYF.

This clonotype was counted a few times. V and J are TRBV5-4 and TRBJ2-3, with a possible D match to TRBD1 (5 bases). Trimming stripped 3 bases from V and 1 base from J, with 12 bases between. Looked up from germline, CDR1 is SGHNT and CDR2 is YYREEE (reference sequence). The CDR3 consists of 15 residues. The CDR3 here is CASSSRVSGTDTQYF. The CDR3 DNA follows: TGTGCCAGCAGCTCCAGGGTATCAGGCACAGATACGCAGTATTTT.

A few counts support this clonotype. The chain is built from TRBV30 and TRBJ2-2; a weak D match, TRBD2 (6 bases). The CDR3 totals 14 residues. From germline, CDR1 is GTSNPN and CDR2 SVGIG (reference sequence). V was cut by 0 bases and J by 7 bases, with 12 bases left in between. This CDR3 is CAWSVGGPGGELFF. The CDR3 DNA is TGTGCCTGGAGTGTGGGAGGACCGGGCGGGGAGCTGTTTTTT. Filled out from reference TRBV30 and TRBJ2-2, the complete variable domain reads SQTIHQWPATLVQPVGSPLSLECTVEGTSNPNLYWYRQAAGRGLQLLFYSVGIGQISSEVPQNLSASRPQDRQFILSSKKLLLSDSGFYLCAWSVGGPGGELFFGEGSRLTVL.

The chain combines TRBV29-1 with TRBJ2-3; the D is unclear. The V end was cut by 5 bases, the J end by 2 bases, with 17 bases between. This CDR3 has 15 amino acids. CDR1 is SQVTM and CDR2 is ANQGSEA in the germline V gene. This chain's CDR3 is CSVNGPTPYTDTQYF. In nucleotides, the CDR3 is TGCAGCGTTAACGGGCCGACGCCTTACACAGATACGCAGTATTTT.

This clonotype was counted at least ten times. The gene calls are TRBV4-1 and TRBJ1-3; the D is unclear. CDR1 and CDR2 from the germline V gene are MGHRA and YSYEKL. The CDR3 extends over 14 amino acids. Trimming pared 0 bases from V and 0 bases from J, leaving 3 bases between. The CDR3 loop reads CASSQDSSGNTIYF. CDR3 in DNA: TGCGCCAGCAGCCAAGACTCCTCTGGAAACACCATATATTTT.

This clonotype was found a few times. The chain joins TRBV2 to TRBJ2-2; D remains ambiguous. CDR1 and CDR2 from the germline V gene are SNHLY and FYNNEI. The CDR3 length is 13 residues. V was cut by 1 base and J by 5 bases, with 5 bases left in between. DNA for the CDR3: TGTGCCAGCAGTGAAGGTGAAACCGGGGAGCTGTTTTTT. It yields the protein CASSEGETGELFF.

This clonotype was seen a few times. This chain uses TRBV18 with TRBJ2-2; D perhaps matches TRBD1 (6 bases). With 10 bases removed from V and 3 bases from J, the gap between germline ends came to 15 bases. The CDR3 covers 14 residues. CDR1 and CDR2 from the germline V gene are KGHSH and LQKENI. The CDR3: CATSDRLDTGELFF. The CDR3 DNA reads as TGTGCCACGTCAGACAGGCTGGACACCGGGGAGCTGTTTTTT.

In its sample, this clonotype was seen a few times. In nucleotides, the CDR3 is TGTGCCAGCACCACTAGTTGGAACGAGCAGTACTTC. Translating gives CASTTSWNEQYF. The J gene is TRBJ2-7, the V gene TRBV28, with a tentative D call TRBD2 (5 bases). The CDR3 covers 12 residues. Germline CDR1 and CDR2: MDHEN and SYDVKM. V lost 7 bases, J lost 5 bases, and 12 bases lay in between.

Only a few counts were recorded for this clonotype. The genes are TRBV29-1 and TRBJ2-1; a possible D gene is TRBD1 (6 bases). Between the trimmed V and J ends, which lost 0 bases and 8 bases, there was a span of 11 bases. CDR3 length: 13 residues. Germline-derived CDR1 and CDR2 are SQVTM and ANQGSEA. The CDR3 region is CSVEEVGADEQFF. Here the CDR3 DNA reads TGCAGCGTTGAAGAGGTGGGGGCCGATGAGCAGTTCTTC.

This clonotype appeared a few times. The V and J genes are TRBV6-5 and TRBJ2-1, with 8 bases fitting TRBD2. The CDR3 covers 15 residues. Per germline, CDR1 MNHEY and CDR2 SVGAGI. The V segment lost 5 bases and the J segment 7 bases; nucleotides outside the gene matches: 10. CDR3 sequence reads: CASSPGGGRENEQFF. The CDR3 nucleotides read TGTGCCAGCAGTCCCGGGGGGGGACGCGAAAATGAGCAGTTCTTC.

The table lists this clonotype with many counts. The chain employs TRBV7-8 and TRBJ2-2; TRBD1 is a possible D gene (6 bases). Trimming removed 0 bases at V and 4 bases at J, with 9 bases between. The CDR3 contains 15 residues. Germline V gene lookup returns CDR1 SGHVS and CDR2 FQNEAQ. In DNA, the CDR3 is TGTGCCAGCAGCTTAGCTGGGGGCGGCACCGGGGAGCTGTTTTTT. Encoded protein: CASSLAGGGTGELFF.

The chain employs TRBV5-1 and TRBJ2-7; possible D gene TRBD2, 5 bases. Germline CDR1 is SGHRS and CDR2 is YFSETQ. V was pared by 4 bases and J by 8 bases, with 19 bases between. This CDR3 region has 14 residues. The CDR3 sequence: CASSLGRGAYQQYF. In DNA, the CDR3 is TGCGCCAGCAGCCTTGGACGGGGAGCTTACCAGCAGTACTTC. Using reference TRBV5-1 and TRBJ2-7 for the parts outside the CDR3, the full variable domain is KAGVTQTPRYLIKTRGQQVTLSCSPISGHRSVSWYQQTPGQGLQFLFEYFSETQRNKGNFPGRFSGRQFSNSRSEMNVSTLELGDSALYLCASSLGRGAYQQYFGPGTRLTVT.

This clonotype was observed a handful of times. The chain couples TRBV20-1 to TRBJ2-5; the match to TRBD2 covers 10 bases. Trimming cost V 4 bases and J 3 bases; bases outside gene matches: 5. The CDR3 loop spans 14 amino acids. Germline V lookup: CDR1 DFQATT, CDR2 SNEGSKA (reference sequence). CDR3 residues: CSAKLGLAEETQYF. The DNA of the CDR3 is TGCAGTGCTAAACTTGGACTAGCGGAAGAGACCCAGTACTTC.

This clonotype turned up a few times. The V call is TRBV29-1, the J call TRBJ2-5; D perhaps matches TRBD2 (5 bases). Trimming removed 3 bases at V and 5 bases at J, with 10 bases between. CDR3 length equals 12 residues. Germline V gives CDR1 SQVTM, CDR2 ANQGSEA. CDR3 region: CSVDEGYETQYF. The CDR3, as DNA: TGCAGCGTTGATGAGGGTTACGAGACCCAGTACTTC.

This clonotype was recorded a few times. This chain connects TRBV12-3 or TRBV12-4 to TRBJ2-5, with 12 bases fitting TRBD1. V gave up 5 bases and J gave up 4 bases; unmatched junction bases: 8. This CDR3 is built from 16 residues. The CDR3 DNA follows: TGTGCCAGCAGTCGGGACAGGGGGCGCTCGGTAGAGACCCAGTACTTC. Residues: CASSRDRGRSVETQYF.

This chain links TRBV7-2 with TRBJ2-4; D may be TRBD1 (5 bases). This CDR3 is built from 14 residues. Germline CDR1 and CDR2: SGHTA and FQGNSA. V gave up 3 bases and J gave up 10 bases, with 16 bases separating them. The CDR3, as DNA: TGTGCCAGCAGCTTTGGGTCAGGGTCAGGGATTCAGTACTTC. Protein sequence: CASSFGSGSGIQYF.

The chain links TRBV18 to TRBJ1-1, with D unclear. CDR3 length: 15 residues. The V gene lost 3 bases and the J gene lost 1 base, with 12 bases spanning the gap. The germline V gene has CDR1 KGHSH and CDR2 LQKENI. DNA of the CDR3: TGTGCCAGCTCACCTGCCGGGCAGCCGAACACTGAAGCTTTCTTT. It translates to CASSPAGQPNTEAFF.

In its sample, this clonotype was seen a few times. The chain links TRBV3-1 to TRBJ2-2, with TRBD2 matching over 9 bases. CDR3 length: 16 residues. V lost 3 bases and J lost 0; bases outside the gene matches: 2. Germline loops: CDR1 LGHDT, CDR2 YNNKEL (reference sequence). CDR3 in DNA: TGTGCCAGCAGCCATCTAGCGGGGCCGAACACCGGGGAGCTGTTTTTT. Translation gives CASSHLAGPNTGELFF.

There are a few counts of this clonotype. The CDR3 DNA follows: TGCGCCAGCAGCCAAGAGGAGACTAGCCTAGATACGCAGTATTTT. Encoded protein: CASSQEETSLDTQYF. The chain employs TRBV4-3 and TRBJ2-3; 7 bases align to TRBD2. Germline V lookup: CDR1 LGHNA, CDR2 YSLEER. This CDR3 comprises 15 residues. The V gene end was trimmed by 0 bases and the J gene end by 5 bases; junction bases not matched to a gene: 5.

This clonotype was observed a handful of times. The chain combines TRBV5-1 with TRBJ2-2; D is unresolved. This CDR3 is 14 amino acids long. With 4 bases removed from V and 4 bases from J, the gap between germline ends came to 11 bases. Germline V gives CDR1 SGHRS, CDR2 YFSETQ. CDR3 residues: CASSMNRGTGELFF. The CDR3 DNA is TGCGCCAGCAGCATGAACCGAGGCACCGGGGAGCTGTTTTTT. Full variable domain (outside the CDR3, taken from reference TRBV5-1 and TRBJ2-2): KAGVTQTPRYLIKTRGQQVTLSCSPISGHRSVSWYQQTPGQGLQFLFEYFSETQRNKGNFPGRFSGRQFSNSRSEMNVSTLELGDSALYLCASSMNRGTGELFFGEGSRLTVL.

The chain couples TRBV12-3 or TRBV12-4 to TRBJ2-7, with 12 bases aligning to TRBD2. Trimming at V came to 6 bases and at J to 4 bases, leaving 16 bases not matched to a gene. The CDR3 extends over 18 amino acids. DNA of the CDR3: TGTGCCAGCAGCCTGACTAGCGGGGGTACCAGACCCTCTTACGAGCAGTACTTC. The encoded protein is CASSLTSGGTRPSYEQYF.

The chain carries TRBV6-5 and TRBJ2-7, with TRBD1 matching over 7 bases. CDR3 length: 15 amino acids. Germline V gene lookup returns CDR1 MNHEY and CDR2 SVGAGI. J gave up 3 bases and V 6 bases, and 11 bases lay outside the gene matches. In DNA, the CDR3 is TGTGCCAGCAGAGCCCTCAGGGGGAGCCGCTACGAGCAGTACTTC. Translating it yields CASRALRGSRYEQYF.

The rearrangement joins TRBV7-3 to TRBJ1-4; a possible D gene is TRBD1 (6 bases). The CDR3 contains 14 residues. V lost 5 bases and J lost 3, with 10 bases in between. Germline loops: CDR1 SGHTA, CDR2 FQGTGA. In DNA, the CDR3 is TGTGCCAGCAGCCTGACAGGACCTAATGAAAAACTGTTTTTT. Its translation: CASSLTGPNEKLFF.